A single sample is the source of the 32 T cell receptor beta chains below, sequenced in a study of human T cells and chemical hapten exposure. Time point here: pre-sensitization, week 0. Specified treatment: therapeutic diphenylcyclopropenone sensitization with weekly scalp DPC. TCRdb processed the RACE reads anew with MiXCR; each CDR3 protein has one entry. The table includes roughly 380,000 distinct CDR3 sequences, around 5.5% detected once. The specimen comprised whole blood, sampled in connection with sensitization to the hapten diphenylcyclopropenone (DPC). These receptors came from a woman between 50 and 59 years old with alopecia areata. Some clones in this sample may be carry-over from other donors' samples.

In this sample, this clonotype turned up many times. The V call is TRBV6-5, the J call TRBJ2-3, with D possibly matching TRBD2 (6 bases). The ends were cut back, 1 base at V and 2 bases at J, with 19 bases in the middle. Germline-derived CDR1 and CDR2 are MNHEY and SVGAGI. The CDR3 totals 18 residues. The CDR3 DNA follows: TGTGCCAGCAGTTACTGCCCGGCCCTAGCGAATAACACAGATACGCAGTATTTT. This gives the protein CASSYCPALANNTDTQYF.

This clonotype was counted many times. V gene TRBV3-1 combines with J gene TRBJ1-1; D is perhaps TRBD1 (5 bases). V lost 0 bases and J 1 base, leaving 15 bases between the germline ends. The CDR3 extends over 17 amino acids. In germline, CDR1 is LGHDT, CDR2 YNNKEL (reference sequence). The CDR3 coding sequence is TGTGCCAGCAGCCAAGATTGGACACCCAAGGGGAACACTGAAGCTTTCTTT. The encoded protein is CASSQDWTPKGNTEAFF.

This clonotype was detected ten times or more. Written as DNA, the CDR3 is TGCAGTGCTACCGGGACTTCCTTAGCCAAAAACATTCAGTACTTC. Translating it yields CSATGTSLAKNIQYF. The chain links TRBV20-1 to TRBJ2-4; D is possibly TRBD2 (6 bases). This CDR3 region has 15 residues. V was clipped by 4 bases and J by 0 bases, with 13 bases between them. Germline V lookup: CDR1 DFQATT, CDR2 SNEGSKA (reference sequence).

This clonotype was seen repeatedly, ten times or more. The rearrangement links TRBV11-2 to TRBJ2-3; 11 bases are shared with TRBD2. CDR3 length: 15 residues. Germline V gives CDR1 SGHAT, CDR2 FQNNGV. After removal of 3 bases from V and 3 bases from J, the junction contained 2 bases not matched to a gene. CDR3 DNA sequence: TGTGCCAGCAGCTTGGGACTAGCGGTAACAGATACGCAGTATTTT. It codes for CASSLGLAVTDTQYF.

This clonotype was found many times. CDR3 sequence: CASSSPPSVQETQYF. The CDR3, as DNA: TGTGCCAGCAGCTCCCCCCCGAGCGTGCAAGAGACCCAGTACTTC. The chain employs TRBV11-2 and TRBJ2-5; D is undetermined. Germline values: CDR1 SGHAT, CDR2 FQNNGV. CDR3 length: 15 amino acids. V gave up 4 bases and J gave up 2 bases, with 14 bases separating them.

This clonotype was recorded many times. The chain employs TRBV12-3 or TRBV12-4 and TRBJ1-6, with no clear D. The CDR3 extends over 15 amino acids. V lost 7 bases, J lost 3 bases, and 13 bases lay in between. For the CDR3, the DNA is TGTGCCAGCACTCAAGCTGGTTTCTATAATTCACCCCTCCACTTT. Its translation is CASTQAGFYNSPLHF.

The table lists this clonotype with many counts. V is TRBV12-3 or TRBV12-4 and J is TRBJ1-1; D call uncertain. The CDR3 is made up of 14 amino acids. V was trimmed by 6 bases and J by 4 bases, leaving 15 bases between them. CDR3 loop: CASRSDRAITEAFF. Here the CDR3 DNA reads TGTGCCAGCAGGTCGGATCGGGCGATCACTGAAGCTTTCTTT.

At least ten counts were recorded for this clonotype. This chain joins TRBV6-6 and TRBJ1-5, with TRBD1 matching 10 bases. Germline V gene sequence: CDR1 MNHNY, CDR2 SVGAGI (reference sequence). V trimming: 5 bases; J trimming: 6 bases; junction bases outside the gene matches: 1. CDR3 size: 13 residues. CDR3 DNA sequence: TGTGCCAGCAGTCGGGACAGGGGTCAGCCCCAGCATTTT. This sequence encodes CASSRDRGQPQHF.

This chain connects TRBV7-2 to TRBJ1-5; 8 bases align to TRBD1. CDR1 is SGHTA and CDR2 is FQGNSA in the germline V gene. This CDR3 is 13 amino acids long. V lost 8 bases and J lost 10; bases outside the gene matches: 10. The CDR3 is CASSLDRVNPQHF. CDR3 nucleotide sequence: TGTGCCAGCTCGTTGGACAGGGTAAATCCCCAGCATTTT.

This chain joins TRBV20-1 and TRBJ1-1; D is uncertain. The germline CDR1 and CDR2 sequences are DFQATT and SNEGSKA (reference sequence). The CDR3 contains 12 residues. The germline V and J ends were trimmed by 6 bases and 2 bases, with 10 bases remaining between them. The DNA of the CDR3 is TGCAGTGCAACCAACAGAAACACTGAAGCTTTCTTT. The encoded protein is CSATNRNTEAFF.

This clonotype was seen many times. V and J are TRBV6-1 and TRBJ1-5, with unresolved D. The V gene lost 2 bases and the J gene lost 4 bases, with 9 bases spanning the gap. The CDR3 has 14 amino acids. In germline, CDR1 is MNHNS, CDR2 SASEGT. DNA for the CDR3: TGTGCCAGCAGTGAACTGTCGGATAATCAGCCCCAGCATTTT. Amino acids: CASSELSDNQPQHF.

This clonotype was counted at least ten times. DNA for the CDR3: TGCAGTGCTAGAGAGCGGGGGGGCACCGGGGAGCTGTTTTTT. Encoded protein: CSARERGGTGELFF. This chain connects TRBV20-1 to TRBJ2-2, with 9 bases that match TRBD2. V lost 0 bases, J lost 4 bases, and 0 bases stayed unmatched. Germline V gives CDR1 DFQATT, CDR2 SNEGSKA (reference sequence). This CDR3 has 14 amino acids.

There are many counts of this clonotype. The gene calls are TRBV7-2 and TRBJ2-1, with D maybe TRBD2 (6 bases). V gave up 5 bases and J gave up 10 bases, with 15 bases separating them. The CDR3 spans 13 residues. CDR1 and CDR2 (germline): SGHTA, FQGNSA. The CDR3 coding sequence is TGTGCCAGCAGCCACGGCGGGATACAGGAGCAGTTCTTC. This codes for CASSHGGIQEQFF. Filled out from reference TRBV7-2 and TRBJ2-1, the complete variable domain reads GAGVSQSPSNKVTEKGKDVELRCDPISGHTALYWYRQSLGQGLEFLIYFQGNSAPDKSGLPSDRFSAERTGGSVSTLTIQRTQQEDSAVYLCASSHGGIQEQFFGPGTRLTVL.

This clonotype was seen a few times. V gene TRBV5-1 combines with J gene TRBJ2-3, with TRBD2 as a possible D gene (5 bases). Trimming pared 1 base from V and 0 bases from J, leaving 9 bases between. This CDR3 region has 15 residues. Germline V gene lookup returns CDR1 SGHRS and CDR2 YFSETQ. This CDR3 reads CASSLSAGSTDTQYF. The CDR3, as DNA: TGCGCCAGCAGCTTGTCGGCGGGTAGCACAGATACGCAGTATTTT.

J is TRBJ1-2 and V is TRBV3-1; 11 nucleotides line up with TRBD1. CDR1 and CDR2 from the germline V gene are LGHDT and YNNKEL (reference sequence). After removal of 4 bases from V and 4 bases from J, the junction contained 5 bases not matched to a gene. The CDR3 runs to 15 residues. CDR3 DNA: TGTGCCAGCAGCCCGGACAGGGGGCAGGGCTATGGCTACACCTTC. Translation: CASSPDRGQGYGYTF. Combining the CDR3 with reference TRBV3-1 and TRBJ1-2 gives the whole variable domain DTAVSQTPKYLVTQMGNDKSIKCEQNLGHDTMYWYKQDSKKFLKIMFSYNNKELIINETVPNRFSPKSPDKAHLNLHINSLELGDSAVYFCASSPDRGQGYGYTFGSGTRLTVV.

The chain has TRBV27 and TRBJ2-3; 9 bases agree with TRBD2. Unmatched junction bases numbered 10, after V lost 5 bases and J lost 7 bases. The CDR3 is 15 residues long. The germline gives CDR1 MNHEY, CDR2 SMNVEV (reference sequence). CDR3 amino acids: CASSATGTSSNTQYF. The CDR3, as DNA: TGTGCCAGCAGTGCAACCGGGACTAGCTCCAATACGCAGTATTTT.

This clonotype was counted many times. For the CDR3, the DNA is TGTGCAGGGAGCGGGAAGCTGAACACCGGGGAGCTGTTTTTT. Translated: CAGSGKLNTGELFF. V and J are TRBV7-2 and TRBJ2-2, with TRBD2 identical over 7 bases. Germline V gene lookup returns CDR1 SGHTA and CDR2 FQGNSA. The CDR3 loop spans 14 amino acids.

This chain links TRBV29-1 with TRBJ2-3; D may be TRBD1 (6 bases). Germline CDR1 reads SQVTM; CDR2 reads ANQGSEA. The V and J ends lost 0 bases and 3 bases respectively, with 19 bases between them. The CDR3 totals 17 residues. This CDR3 reads CSVEDRDMGAGTDTQYF. CDR3 sequence (DNA): TGCAGCGTTGAAGATCGAGACATGGGGGCTGGAACAGATACGCAGTATTTT.

The sample holds many counts of this clonotype. The chain uses TRBV7-9 and TRBJ1-1; 7 bases are shared with TRBD1. CDR1 SEHNR and CDR2 FQNEAQ come from the germline V gene (reference sequence). This CDR3 is 13 amino acids long. J was trimmed by 5 bases and V by 4 bases; bases with no gene match: 4. CDR3 region: CASSSTGLTEAFF. The CDR3 DNA sequence: TGTGCCAGCAGCTCGACAGGGTTAACTGAAGCTTTCTTT. Drawing the rest from reference TRBV7-9 and TRBJ1-1, the complete variable domain is DTGVSQNPRHKITKRGQNVTFRCDPISEHNRLYWYRQTLGQGPEFLTYFQNEAQLEKSRLLSDRFSAERPKGSFSTLEIQRTEQGDSAMYLCASSSTGLTEAFFGQGTRLTVV.

This clonotype came up many times. The chain is built from TRBV24-1 and TRBJ2-7, with TRBD2 identical over 10 bases. Germline loops: CDR1 KGHDR, CDR2 SFDVKD. V shed 8 bases and J 4 bases; nucleotides not matched to a gene: 4. The length of the CDR3 is 13 residues. CDR3 loop: CATTSGSAYEQYF. CDR3 coding DNA: TGTGCCACCACTAGCGGGAGTGCGTACGAGCAGTACTTC.

The sample holds many counts of this clonotype. J is TRBJ1-4 and V is TRBV9; 9 bases map to TRBD1. V trimming: 3 bases; J trimming: 8 bases; junction bases outside the gene matches: 8. This CDR3 comprises 15 residues. Germline V gene lookup returns CDR1 SGDLS and CDR2 YYNGEE. CDR3 in DNA: TGTGCCAGCAGCGCTCCGGGACAGGGAGGAGAAAAACTGTTTTTT. It codes for CASSAPGQGGEKLFF.

This clonotype was observed at least ten times. The final CDR3 position lacks the conserved phenylalanine or tryptophan, pointing to a likely read error. The DNA is left out, because the CDR3 cannot be placed on it with certainty; the CDR3 is given as TCRdb lists it. This chain joins TRBV27 and TRBJ2-3; the table assigns TRBD1, which was not confirmed against the DNA. The CDR3 spans 15 amino acids, including both terminal residues. The germline gives CDR1 MNHEY, CDR2 SMNVEV (reference sequence). The CDR3 is CASSLSTRTGLGLSL.

This CDR3 is CASKVSAHSGNTIYF. The CDR3 bases are TGCGCCAGCAAGGTCTCGGCACACTCTGGAAACACCATATATTTT. The chain is built from TRBV5-1 and TRBJ1-3; D call uncertain. CDR3 length equals 15 residues. V lost 6 bases and J 0 bases, leaving 13 bases between the germline ends. CDR1 is SGHRS and CDR2 is YFSETQ in the germline V gene.

This clonotype was counted between two and nine times. The rearrangement links TRBV28 to TRBJ1-1; 8 bases line up with TRBD1. The CDR3 length is 16 residues. The germline gives CDR1 MDHEN, CDR2 SYDVKM. Trimming at V came to 6 bases and at J to 0 bases, leaving 9 bases not matched to a gene. The CDR3 DNA reads TGTGCCAGCAGCCCTGCCGGGACAGGATTGAACACTGAAGCTTTCTTT. Its translation: CASSPAGTGLNTEAFF.

This clonotype showed up many times. The chain is built from TRBV10-1 and TRBJ2-5; 15 bases agree with TRBD2. The CDR3 covers 16 residues. Trimming cost V 4 bases and J 3 bases; bases outside gene matches: 3. CDR1 and CDR2 from the germline V gene are WNHNN and SYGVQD (reference sequence). In DNA form, the CDR3 reads TGCGCCAGCAGTGGGGGACTAGCGGGAGGAGAAGAGACCCAGTACTTC. This codes for CASSGGLAGGEETQYF.

This clonotype has ten or more counts. The chain joins TRBV5-1 to TRBJ2-3, with TRBD2 identical over 14 bases. CDR3 length: 18 amino acids. CDR1 SGHRS and CDR2 YFSETQ come from the germline V gene. Unmatched junction bases numbered 9, after V lost 4 bases and J lost 2 bases. The CDR3 here is CASSPGLAGAPPTDTQYF. Written as DNA, the CDR3 is TGCGCCAGCAGCCCGGGACTAGCGGGGGCCCCGCCCACAGATACGCAGTATTTT.

This chain links TRBV5-5 with TRBJ1-5, with a tentative D call TRBD1 (5 bases). Germline V gene sequence: CDR1 SGHKS, CDR2 YYEKEE (reference sequence). V shed 4 bases and J shed 3 bases, with 17 bases lying between them. There are 16 residues in the CDR3. CDR3 in amino acids: CASSLSGRAFNQPQHF. CDR3 nucleotides: TGTGCCAGCAGCCTTTCGGGCAGGGCATTCAATCAGCCCCAGCATTTT. Full variable domain (remainder filled in from reference TRBV5-5 and TRBJ1-5): DAGVTQSPTHLIKTRGQQVTLRCSPISGHKSVSWYQQVLGQGPQFIFQYYEKEERGRGNFPDRFSARQFPNYSSELNVNALLLGDSALYLCASSLSGRAFNQPQHFGDGTRLSIL.

This clonotype was counted a few times. This chain joins TRBV4-1 and TRBJ1-3; tentative D call: TRBD1 (6 bases). The ends were cut back, 0 bases at V and 0 bases at J, with 21 bases in the middle. Germline CDR1 and CDR2: MGHRA and YSYEKL. This CDR3 has 20 residues. CDR3 bases: TGCGCCAGCAGCCAAGATGGCAATGTTCTCAGGGGCCACTCTGGAAACACCATATATTTT. The encoded protein is CASSQDGNVLRGHSGNTIYF.

The chain has TRBV12-3 or TRBV12-4 and TRBJ1-3; no clear D gene. Trimming stripped 1 base from V and 0 bases from J, with 13 bases between. The CDR3 totals 17 residues. CDR3 loop: CASSLGGRPLSGNTIYF. The CDR3 nucleotides read TGTGCCAGCAGTTTAGGTGGCAGGCCTCTCTCTGGAAACACCATATATTTT.

The V and J genes are TRBV27 and TRBJ2-6; D is unresolved. Germline lookup yields CDR1 MNHEY and CDR2 SMNVEV (reference sequence). Trimming cost V 0 bases and J 0 bases, with 6 bases left between them. CDR3 length: 16 amino acids. CDR3 coding DNA: TGTGCCAGCAGTTTATCCCAAAACTCTGGGGCCAACGTCCTGACTTTC. This encodes CASSLSQNSGANVLTF.

This clonotype was seen repeatedly, ten times or more. The genes are TRBV24-1 and TRBJ2-3; no firm D call. The CDR3 sequence is 15 residues long. Germline CDR1 reads KGHDR; CDR2 reads SFDVKD. V was clipped by 3 bases and J by 8 bases, with 17 bases between them. The CDR3 protein is CATSDRTSPETTQYF. CDR3 DNA: TGTGCCACCAGTGATCGGACGTCTCCCGAAACTACGCAGTATTTT.

This clonotype was counted ten times or more. The chain uses TRBV27 and TRBJ2-1; D possibly corresponds to TRBD1 (6 bases). The V and J ends lost 5 bases and 3 bases respectively, with 20 bases between them. Germline values: CDR1 MNHEY, CDR2 SMNVEV (reference sequence). The CDR3 is made up of 17 amino acids. DNA of the CDR3: TGTGCCAGCAGTAGCTCAATCGGACAGACCTTCTACAATGAGCAGTTCTTC. Protein sequence: CASSSSIGQTFYNEQFF.